The subject of this entry is one T cell receptor beta chain. Its antigen is unidentified. Germline assignment: CDR1 MNHEY and CDR2 SMNVEV (reference sequence). CDR3 length equals 15 residues. Trimming stripped 0 bases from V and 6 bases from J, with 13 bases between. The data derive from a study of T cell responses to AZD1222 COVID-19 vaccine. Study-level points and caveats: White British ancestry dominated among donors, who included more females, and clonal diversity was possibly underestimated. At 160-218 and 743-854, vaccine-associated CD4 TCRs were dominant, and they spanned spike. Spike-specific TCR breadth and depth rose after two AZD1222 doses.

Profiling relied on immunoSEQ multiplex PCR, and the TCRdb table lists in-frame clones only, not all of them. Of 100,000 to 150,000 clones detected, 75% to 95% appear once; the ten largest clones hold around 7.8%. The source was peripheral blood, collected on day 0 of AZD1222 vaccination. The gene calls are TRBV27 and TRBJ2-3; tentative D call: TRBD1 (5 bases). The clonotype was recovered from an adult in good health. DNA for the CDR3: TGTGCCAGCAGTTTATCAGGCAGGGCATGGGATACGCAGTATTTT. Amino acids: CASSLSGRAWDTQYF.